This passage covers 21 T cell receptor beta chains from one sample sequenced in a study of blood T cell repertoires in COVID-19. Method: immunoSEQ multiplex PCR; TCRdb's copy keeps in-frame clones and lacks some. In the table there are about 65,000 clones, approximately 94% of which are singletons. Sequenced input: peripheral blood. The receptors were sampled from a man between 70 and 80 years old with active COVID-19.

The chain uses TRBV2 and TRBJ2-3; the D is unclear. The germline gives CDR1 SNHLY, CDR2 FYNNEI. The CDR3 runs 14 residues. Trimming took off 2 bases at V and 0 bases at J, with 6 bases between the two ends. The chain's CDR3 is CASSERVSTDTQYF. The DNA for the CDR3 is TGTGCCAGCAGTGAACGGGTGAGCACAGATACGCAGTATTTT. Together with reference TRBV2 and TRBJ2-3, the CDR3 gives the full variable domain: EPEVTQTPSHQVTQMGQEVILRCVPISNHLYFYWYRQILGQKVEFLVSFYNNEISEKSEIFDDQFSVERPDGSNFTLKIRSTKLEDSAMYFCASSERVSTDTQYFGPGTRLTVL.

V is TRBV18 and J is TRBJ1-2, with D perhaps matching TRBD1 (6 bases). The V end lost 8 bases, the J end lost 4 bases, and 14 bases lay between the germline ends. The CDR3 spans 13 residues. The germline gives CDR1 KGHSH, CDR2 LQKENI. The CDR3 DNA follows: TGTGCCAGCGCGTTGGACAGCCCCTATGGCTACACCTTC. Protein product: CASALDSPYGYTF.

The V gene is TRBV7-2, the J gene TRBJ2-2; D is perhaps TRBD2 (6 bases). This CDR3 is 14 amino acids long. The germline CDR1 and CDR2 sequences are SGHTA and FQGNSA. The V end was cut by 4 bases, the J end by 4 bases, with 10 bases between. The CDR3 loop is CASSSGVSTGELFF. In DNA form, the CDR3 reads TGTGCCAGCAGCTCGGGGGTTTCCACCGGGGAGCTGTTTTTT.

There are a few counts of this clone. Written as DNA, the CDR3 is TGTGCAAGTCCTAAGGGACAGAATAATTCACCCCTCCACTTT. Protein product: CASPKGQNNSPLHF. The chain has TRBV12-2 and TRBJ1-6; TRBD1, the table's D call, was not compared with the DNA. TRBV12-2 is a pseudogene segment. The CDR3 is made up of 14 amino acids.

The CDR3 DNA reads as TGTGCCAGCAGTCGGACTAGCGGGGTCTCCTACAATGAGCAGTTCTTC. It translates to CASSRTSGVSYNEQFF. The chain joins TRBV7-2 to TRBJ2-1; 12 nucleotides match TRBD2. Trimming took 6 bases from V and 0 from J; bases not matched to a gene: 3. CDR3 size: 16 residues. CDR1 SGHTA and CDR2 FQGNSA come from the germline V gene.

The chain is built from TRBV5-5 and TRBJ2-5; the match to TRBD2 covers 15 bases. CDR3 length equals 17 residues. Germline CDR1 SGHKS, CDR2 YYEKEE (reference sequence). V dropped 4 bases and J dropped 0; count of bases not matched to a gene: 4. The DNA for the CDR3 is TGTGCCAGCAGCCCCGGGACTAGCGGGGGGTACCAAGAGACCCAGTACTTC. Its translation is CASSPGTSGGYQETQYF. Based on the CDR3 plus reference TRBV5-5 and TRBJ2-5, the full variable domain is DAGVTQSPTHLIKTRGQQVTLRCSPISGHKSVSWYQQVLGQGPQFIFQYYEKEERGRGNFPDRFSARQFPNYSSELNVNALLLGDSALYLCASSPGTSGGYQETQYFGPGTRLLVL.

This clone occurred a few times. The gene calls are TRBV5-1 and TRBJ2-1; possibly TRBD2 for D (5 bases). Germline assignment: CDR1 SGHRS and CDR2 YFSETQ. Deletions cut 4 bases from V and 10 bases from J, with 18 bases between. CDR3 length: 14 residues. The CDR3 coding sequence is TGCGCCAGCAGCCAGGTGGGAGTTGGTAGCGAGCAGTTCTTC. Translating it yields CASSQVGVGSEQFF.

This clone was found once. This rearrangement joins TRBV6-5 to TRBJ1-5; tentatively, D is TRBD1 (5 bases). V lost 5 bases, J lost 1 base, and 12 bases lay in between. Germline V gene sequence: CDR1 MNHEY, CDR2 SVGAGI. The CDR3 loop spans 15 amino acids. CDR3 sequence reads: CASSTNRQSNQPQHF. In DNA, the CDR3 is TGTGCCAGCAGTACCAATAGACAGAGCAATCAGCCCCAGCATTTT.

The gene calls are TRBV7-2 and TRBJ1-2, with D possibly TRBD1 on 5 matching bases. Trimming took 1 base from V and 4 from J, leaving 13 bases between them. Germline V CDR1 and CDR2: SGHTA, FQGNSA. The CDR3 is 15 amino acids. The chain's CDR3 is CASSLGGRASYGYTF. The DNA for the CDR3 is TGTGCCAGCAGCTTAGGGGGCAGGGCCTCCTATGGCTACACCTTC. The full variable domain, its missing parts supplied by reference TRBV7-2 and TRBJ1-2, is GAGVSQSPSNKVTEKGKDVELRCDPISGHTALYWYRQSLGQGLEFLIYFQGNSAPDKSGLPSDRFSAERTGGSVSTLTIQRTQQEDSAVYLCASSLGGRASYGYTFGSGTRLTVV.

The chain combines TRBV9 with TRBJ1-2; unclear D gene. CDR3 length: 13 residues. Germline CDR1 SGDLS, CDR2 YYNGEE. V dropped 3 bases and J dropped 3 bases, with 9 bases sitting between them. In DNA form, the CDR3 reads TGTGCCAGCAGCGCAGGACTAGACTATGGCTACACCTTC. Protein: CASSAGLDYGYTF.

Regarding this clone: Within the sample, other DNA sequences also encode this same CDR3. This chain uses TRBV4-2 with TRBJ2-3; TRBD2 matches at 7 bases. In germline, CDR1 is LGHNA, CDR2 YNFKEQ. The length of the CDR3 is 15 residues. V lost 0 bases, J lost 2 bases, and 2 bases stayed unmatched. The CDR3 reads CASSQDRLATDTQYF. In DNA, the CDR3 is TGTGCCAGCAGCCAAGATCGACTAGCCACAGATACGCAGTATTTT.

V and J are TRBV11-3 and TRBJ2-3; perhaps TRBD2 as D (5 bases). The CDR3 loop spans 14 amino acids. CDR1 is SGHNT, CDR2 YENEEA, per germline. Trimming pared 6 bases from V and 2 bases from J, leaving 12 bases between. The CDR3 reads CASRPRGNTDTQYF. DNA for the CDR3: TGTGCCAGCAGACCACGGGGTAACACAGATACGCAGTATTTT.

The rearrangement uses TRBV5-6 and TRBJ1-5; the match to TRBD1 covers 9 bases. The V gene end was trimmed by 5 bases and the J gene end by 6 bases; junction bases not matched to a gene: 9. The V gene's germline CDR1 is SGHDT and CDR2 YYEEEE. This CDR3 is built from 15 residues. In nucleotides, the CDR3 is TGTGCCAGCAGTCTCCGGGGACAGGGACGTCAGCCCCAGCATTTT. Its protein is CASSLRGQGRQPQHF.

V is TRBV18 and J is TRBJ1-2, with 10 bases fitting TRBD1. After removal of 4 bases from V and 4 bases from J, the junction contained 0 bases not matched to a gene. Germline V CDR1 and CDR2: KGHSH, LQKENI. The CDR3 has 13 amino acids. CDR3 amino acids: CASSRDRGYGYTF. CDR3 coding DNA: TGTGCCAGCTCACGGGACAGGGGCTATGGCTACACCTTC.

The J gene is TRBJ2-5, the V gene TRBV6-6; tentative D call: TRBD1 (6 bases). This CDR3 is built from 15 residues. Trimming left V 0 bases short and J 0 bases short, with 8 bases between. Looked up from germline, CDR1 is MNHNY and CDR2 is SVGAGI (reference sequence). The CDR3 nucleotides are TGTGCCAGCAGTTACTCGACAGGCAACCAAGAGACCCAGTACTTC. Protein: CASSYSTGNQETQYF.

V is TRBV7-2 and J is TRBJ2-3, with TRBD2 identical over 10 bases. CDR1 and CDR2 from the germline V gene are SGHTA and FQGNSA. The CDR3 is 16 amino acids. Trimming removed 3 bases from V and 7 bases from J; junction bases left unmatched: 10. This CDR3 reads CASSLASGGSSNTQYF. The CDR3 DNA is TGTGCCAGCAGCTTGGCTAGCGGGGGTAGTTCGAATACGCAGTATTTT.

This chain joins TRBV19 and TRBJ1-2; D is perhaps TRBD1 (5 bases). Germline V lookup: CDR1 LNHDA, CDR2 SQIVND (reference sequence). Trimming stripped 11 bases from V and 12 bases from J, with 28 bases between. The CDR3 runs 14 residues. The CDR3 sequence is CASTPGGGSSKDTF. The CDR3 DNA reads TGTGCCTCAACCCCCGGGGGGGGGAGCTCCAAGGACACCTTC.

The V gene is TRBV9, the J gene TRBJ1-3, with D perhaps matching TRBD1 (5 bases). With 3 bases removed from V and 4 bases from J, the gap between germline ends came to 17 bases. Per the germline V gene, CDR1 is SGDLS and CDR2 is YYNGEE. The CDR3 extends over 16 amino acids. CDR3 coding DNA: TGTGCCAGCAGCGCAGATGCGGGGCCTCTAGGAAACACCATATATTTT. It is translated as CASSADAGPLGNTIYF.

This clone came up once. The genes are TRBV13 and TRBJ2-2; TRBD2 aligns across 11 bases. V dropped 3 bases and J dropped 0; count of bases not matched to a gene: 9. The germline V gene has CDR1 PRHDT and CDR2 FYEKMQ (reference sequence). There are 19 residues in the CDR3. CDR3 sequence (DNA): TGTGCCAGCAGCTTTTCCTGGCTAGCGGGGGGAACGAACACCGGGGAGCTGTTTTTT. This codes for CASSFSWLAGGTNTGELFF.

The chain has TRBV7-8 and TRBJ1-1; 8 bases map to TRBD1. The V and J ends lost 2 bases and 4 bases, in that order; junction bases with no gene match: 9. Germline V gene lookup returns CDR1 SGHVS and CDR2 FQNEAQ. This CDR3 region has 16 residues. The DNA for the CDR3 is TGTGCCAGCAGCTTACCCCAGTATACAGGGGGCACTGAAGCTTTCTTT. It encodes CASSLPQYTGGTEAFF.

In this sample, this clone turned up once. As DNA, the CDR3 is TGTGCCAGCACCGAGGGGGAAATTAGCACAGATACGCAGTATTTT. Translated: CASTEGEISTDTQYF. The chain uses TRBV2 and TRBJ2-3; perhaps TRBD1 as D (6 bases). Looked up from germline, CDR1 is SNHLY and CDR2 is FYNNEI. V lost 7 bases and J 0 bases, leaving 14 bases between the germline ends. This CDR3 is built from 15 residues.